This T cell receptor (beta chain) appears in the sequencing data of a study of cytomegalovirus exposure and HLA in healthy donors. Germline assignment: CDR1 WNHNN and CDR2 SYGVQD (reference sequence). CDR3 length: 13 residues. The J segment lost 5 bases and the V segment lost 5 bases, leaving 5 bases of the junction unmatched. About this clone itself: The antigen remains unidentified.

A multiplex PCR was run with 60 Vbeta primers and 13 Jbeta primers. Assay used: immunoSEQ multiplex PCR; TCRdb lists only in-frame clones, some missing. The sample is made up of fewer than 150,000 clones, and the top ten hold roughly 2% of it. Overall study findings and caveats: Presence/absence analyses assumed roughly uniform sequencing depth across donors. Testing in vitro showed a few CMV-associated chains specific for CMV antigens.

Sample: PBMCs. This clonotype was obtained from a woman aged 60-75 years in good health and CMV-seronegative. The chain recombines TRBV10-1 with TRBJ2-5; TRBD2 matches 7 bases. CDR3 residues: CASSRSSGETQYF. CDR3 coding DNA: TGCGCCAGCAGTAGGTCTAGCGGTGAGACCCAGTACTTC.